This TCR beta chain comes out of a study of OX40 agonist ivuxolimab in advanced cancers. Overall study context: Eligibility rules accepted prior anti-PD-1, anti-PD-L1 or anti-CTLA-4 therapy, and 40% had some.

Sampling of blood occurred at baseline, cycle 4 day 1, and cycle 7 day 1. For this clone: Antigen: not known.

Study-wide results and limits: Low levels of normalized T-cell clonal expansion also appeared in some nonresponders.

Profiling relied on immunoSEQ multiplex PCR, and the TCRdb table lists in-frame clones only, not all of them. This table holds over 65,000 clones, 80% to 90% found once. V was pared by 3 bases and J by 2 bases, with 16 bases between. This CDR3 region has 16 residues. Germline lookup yields CDR1 KGHSH and CDR2 LQKENI. The sample here was CD4+ or CD8+ T cells sorted from blood, taken in a trial of the OX40 agonist ivuxolimab. This receptor was identified in an adult with an advanced solid tumor such as melanoma, head and neck, liver or kidney cancer. The V call is TRBV18, the J call TRBJ1-2; no definite D call. DNA of the CDR3: TGTGCCAGCTCACCTTCTCTAGTTGACATGAACTATGGCTACACCTTC. Translated: CASSPSLVDMNYGYTF.